Reported below is one T cell receptor beta chain. Its specificity is unknown. These data belong to a study of shared clonotypes between healthy human individuals. Study details: CD8 memory received one plate per donor, CD8 naive two, CD4 memory three and CD4 naive three.

CD8 cells classed as naive were CD45RO-negative and positively selected for CCR7, excluding terminally differentiated effector memory CD45RA+ cells. This CDR3 has 16 amino acids. Using 200 ng DNA, about 30,000 T cell genomes, the sorted-subset replicate PCRs were run. Authors' data handling: Filtering differed since immunoSEQ provided only junctions, with no quality scores. This table comes from immunoSEQ multiplex PCR, and its TCRdb copy is limited to in-frame clones, with some not included. V, J and clone size are those of that table, while D and trimming were read from the DNA. The table includes 550,000 to 750,000 clones, 92% detected once. Findings and limits, study-wide: Shared clonotypes: 4.5% to 5% naive CD4, roughly 4% naive CD8, roughly 2.2% memory CD4, about 0.4% memory CD8.

The sequence derives from a man aged 30-40 years in good health. The chain links TRBV12-2 to TRBJ2-3; the table assigns TRBD1, which was not confirmed against the DNA. TRBV12-2 is shown as a pseudogene. The sequenced material came from naive CD8+ T cells sorted from blood. The CDR3 here is CASRPRTGQLTDTQYF. The CDR3 nucleotides are TGTGCAAGTCGCCCCAGGACAGGGCAGCTCACAGATACGCAGTATTTT.